This TCR beta chain emerged from a study of T-cell reconstitution after alpha-beta-depleted transplantation in children. J lost 10 bases, V lost 0 bases, and 10 bases had no gene match. The CDR3 is 15 amino acids. The germline CDR1 and CDR2 sequences are LGHNA and YSLEER. During its preparation, the TCRbeta library received unique molecular identifiers. TCRdb fed the PCR reads into MiXCR, producing one record per CDR3 protein. The repertoire has 100,000 or so distinct CDR3 sequences, under 25% of them found once; the top ten carry 20% to 25%. Findings and limits, study-wide: One year after transplant, T-cell counts and diversity came mostly from newly produced T cells. Some patients owed their high day-60 TCRbeta diversity to surviving recipient T cells and thymic progenitors. At around two months after transplant, the alpha-beta T cells were reportedly derived from several hundred expanded clones that came from non-depleted graft cells.

This clonotype came up many times. Antigen: not known. The chain recombines TRBV4-3 with TRBJ2-7, with 9 nucleotides matching TRBD2. This sample comprised PBMCs, obtained before TCRalphabeta/CD19-depleted stem cell transplant. The sequence was collected from a boy between 2 and 10 years old with acute lymphoblastic leukemia, due to receive a stem cell transplant. Here the CDR3 reads CASSQDLTSGGTQYF. CDR3 sequence (DNA): TGCGCCAGCAGCCAAGATCTGACCAGCGGGGGGACTCAGTACTTC.